The 9 T cell receptor beta chains given below trace back to one sample, sequenced in a study of blood T cell repertoires in COVID-19. Here immunoSEQ multiplex PCR was the method, and the copy in TCRdb shows in-frame clones only, minus some. Of under 150,000 clones listed, 88% were seen once; the top ten hold around a quarter. The sample comprised peripheral blood. The receptor set was obtained from a human donor in a cohort sampled during active COVID-19.

The chain links TRBV7-8 to TRBJ2-7; D is unclear. Germline-derived CDR1 and CDR2 are SGHVS and FQNEAQ. CDR3 length: 13 amino acids. The V end lost 3 bases, the J end lost 4 bases, and 10 bases lay between the germline ends. The CDR3 protein is CASSFGSSYEQYF. CDR3 nucleotide sequence: TGTGCCAGCAGCTTCGGTTCCTCGTACGAGCAGTACTTC.

This clone was seen only a few times. J is TRBJ1-1 and V is TRBV19; no clear D gene. Per the germline V gene, CDR1 is LNHDA and CDR2 is SQIVND (reference sequence). The CDR3 sequence is 15 residues long. Between the trimmed V and J ends, which lost 2 bases and 0 bases, there was a span of 10 bases. DNA for the CDR3: TGTGCCAGTAGTATACTTGCGGATATGAACACTGAAGCTTTCTTT. Protein sequence: CASSILADMNTEAFF.

The chain couples TRBV7-9 to TRBJ1-1; 8 nucleotides line up with TRBD1. The CDR3 is 14 amino acids. V lost 3 bases and J lost 3; bases outside the gene matches: 3. Germline V gives CDR1 SEHNR, CDR2 FQNEAQ (reference sequence). CDR3 in DNA: TGTGCCAGCAGCTTGGGACAGGTGCACACTGAAGCTTTCTTT. Translation gives CASSLGQVHTEAFF.

The gene calls are TRBV6-5 and TRBJ2-3; D remains unclear. The germline V gene encodes CDR1 MNHEY and CDR2 SVGAGI. Trimming pared 7 bases from V and 2 bases from J, leaving 16 bases between. The CDR3 extends over 15 amino acids. The CDR3 DNA reads as TGTGCCAGCAAGATCACAATCTGGTCCACAGATACGCAGTATTTT. Amino acid sequence: CASKITIWSTDTQYF.

The gene calls are TRBV5-1 and TRBJ1-1; no clear D gene. The CDR3 runs to 15 residues. Deletions cut 0 bases from V and 0 bases from J, with 9 bases between. Germline CDR1 and CDR2: SGHRS and YFSETQ. This chain's CDR3 is CASSLVGRMNTEAFF. The CDR3 coding sequence is TGCGCCAGCAGCTTGGTTGGGAGGATGAACACTGAAGCTTTCTTT.

The J gene is TRBJ1-2, the V gene TRBV7-2, with a tentative D call TRBD1 (5 bases). Looked up from germline, CDR1 is SGHTA and CDR2 is FQGNSA. V was cut by 1 base and J by 12 bases, with 15 bases left in between. The CDR3 sequence is 13 residues long. The CDR3 sequence: CASSLVGGASHTF. For the CDR3, the DNA is TGTGCCAGCAGCTTAGTGGGTGGGGCTAGTCACACCTTC. Based on the CDR3 plus reference TRBV7-2 and TRBJ1-2, the full variable domain is GAGVSQSPSNKVTEKGKDVELRCDPISGHTALYWYRQSLGQGLEFLIYFQGNSAPDKSGLPSDRFSAERTGGSVSTLTIQRTQQEDSAVYLCASSLVGGASHTFGSGTRLTVV.

The chain employs TRBV24-1 and TRBJ2-1; TRBD2 aligns across 7 bases. Germline values: CDR1 KGHDR, CDR2 SFDVKD. The length of the CDR3 is 16 residues. J gave up 2 bases and V 4 bases, and 7 bases lay outside the gene matches. CDR3 loop: CATSEQAGLPYNEQFF. The DNA of the CDR3 is TGTGCCACCAGTGAACAAGCGGGACTTCCCTACAATGAGCAGTTCTTC.

The genes are TRBV25-1 and TRBJ2-7; weak D call: TRBD2 (7 bases). Per germline, CDR1 MGHDK and CDR2 SYGVNS. The V end lost 6 bases, the J end lost 6 bases, and 15 bases lay between the germline ends. The CDR3 is 13 residues long. The CDR3 sequence: CASSQGRGSEQYF. The CDR3 DNA sequence: TGTGCCAGCAGCCAAGGGAGGGGGTCCGAGCAGTACTTC.

The chain combines TRBV27 with TRBJ2-7; TRBD1 matches 10 bases. The V gene's germline CDR1 is MNHEY and CDR2 SMNVEV (reference sequence). V was clipped by 10 bases and J by 2 bases; unmatched bases: 8. CDR3 size: 14 residues. In nucleotides, the CDR3 is TGTGCCACCATGTGGGGACAGGGGCCCTACGAGCAGTACTTC. Translating it yields CATMWGQGPYEQYF.